Sequencing of this T cell receptor beta chain was carried out in a study of beta chain features in type 1 diabetes. Study-wide context: What patients shared with healthy donors was a similar profile of age, gender and cell yields. Overall study findings and caveats: Compared with healthy donors, patients appeared to share more similar naive, central memory and regulatory TCRB repertoires. No resolution was reached here on whether HLA type influences TCRB rearrangement.

Remarks on this clone: Its antigen remains unknown.

The authors reverse transcribed all of the isolated RNA, so sequencing captured expressed TCRB transcripts. Average reads for naive, central memory and regulatory T cell samples were several million. Data came from immunoSEQ multiplex PCR; TCRdb stores just in-frame clones and leaves some out. Here the sample spans 250,000 to 350,000 clones, around 15% being singletons. This receptor was identified in a man aged 25 to 40 in good health. Sample: central memory CD4+ T cells from blood.

For the CDR3, the DNA is TGCGCCAGCAGCCAGTCTAGGGATTCACCCCTCCACTTT. It is translated as CASSQSRDSPLHF. The chain links TRBV4-1 to TRBJ1-6, with D unresolved. The CDR3 contains 13 residues. Trimming stripped 3 bases from V and 8 bases from J, with 8 bases between. Germline V lookup: CDR1 MGHRA, CDR2 YSYEKL.